This T cell receptor (beta chain) was documented in a study of T-cell reconstitution after alpha-beta-depleted transplantation in children. Study-level points and caveats: Newly generated T cells supplied most T-cell counts and diversity one year post-transplant.

The TCRbeta library was prepared with unique molecular identifiers. One entry per CDR3 protein, called by TCRdb with MiXCR from the PCR reads. The repertoire has more than 90,000 distinct CDR3 sequences, 10% of them found once; the top ten carry less than 40%. Trimming took 5 bases from V and 10 from J; bases not matched to a gene: 7. CDR1 and CDR2 (germline): LNHDA, SQIVND (reference sequence). The length of the CDR3 is 12 residues. This clonotype came up many times. As yet, its antigen is unknown. The chain is built from TRBV19 and TRBJ1-1; 7 bases map to TRBD1. The source material was PBMCs, sampled before TCRalphabeta/CD19-depleted stem cell transplant. This receptor was identified in a boy between 2 and 10 years old with acute lymphoblastic leukemia, due to receive a stem cell transplant. This CDR3 is CASSLEGASAFF. The CDR3 nucleotides read TGTGCCAGTAGTTTGGAGGGGGCTTCAGCTTTCTTT.